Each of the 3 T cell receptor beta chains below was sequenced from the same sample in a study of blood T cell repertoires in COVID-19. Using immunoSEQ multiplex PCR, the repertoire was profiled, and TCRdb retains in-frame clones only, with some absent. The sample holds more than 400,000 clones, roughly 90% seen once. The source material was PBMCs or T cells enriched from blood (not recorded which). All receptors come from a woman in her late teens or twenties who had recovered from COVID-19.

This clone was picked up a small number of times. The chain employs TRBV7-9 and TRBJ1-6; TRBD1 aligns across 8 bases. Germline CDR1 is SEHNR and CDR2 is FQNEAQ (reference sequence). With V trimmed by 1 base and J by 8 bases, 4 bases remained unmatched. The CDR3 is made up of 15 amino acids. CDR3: CASSLGSGGDSPLHF. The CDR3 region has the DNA TGTGCCAGCAGCTTAGGTTCAGGGGGCGATTCACCCCTCCACTTT.

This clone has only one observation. CDR3 loop: CASSLRTGGNNEQFF. CDR3 bases: TGCGCCAGCAGCCTGAGGACAGGGGGGAATAATGAGCAGTTCTTC. This chain uses TRBV5-1 with TRBJ2-1, with 10 bases fitting TRBD1. The CDR3 is 15 residues long. Unmatched junction bases numbered 8, after V lost 4 bases and J lost 7 bases. Germline values: CDR1 SGHRS, CDR2 YFSETQ. Drawing the rest from reference TRBV5-1 and TRBJ2-1, the complete variable domain is KAGVTQTPRYLIKTRGQQVTLSCSPISGHRSVSWYQQTPGQGLQFLFEYFSETQRNKGNFPGRFSGRQFSNSRSEMNVSTLELGDSALYLCASSLRTGGNNEQFFGPGTRLTVL.

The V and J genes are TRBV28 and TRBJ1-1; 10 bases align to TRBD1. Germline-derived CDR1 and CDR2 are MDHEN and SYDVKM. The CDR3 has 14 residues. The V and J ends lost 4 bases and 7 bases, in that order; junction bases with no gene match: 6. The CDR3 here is CASSSHRDRGEAFF. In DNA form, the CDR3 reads TGTGCCAGCAGTTCCCACCGGGACAGGGGTGAAGCTTTCTTT.